This TCR beta chain appears in the sequencing data of a study of blood T cell repertoires in COVID-19. Turning to the study itself: PBMCs, B-cell-depleted T cells, or T cells provided the cDNA or gDNA that made up the material.

Method: immunoSEQ multiplex PCR; TCRdb's copy keeps in-frame clones and lacks some. This table holds 140,000 to 150,000 clones, around four fifths found once. J was trimmed by 5 bases and V by 6 bases; bases with no gene match: 5. The CDR3 covers 13 residues. Germline assignment: CDR1 MNHEY and CDR2 SVGEGT. This chain connects TRBV6-2 or TRBV6-3 to TRBJ1-2; 8 bases align to TRBD1. Sequenced: peripheral blood. This TCR was sampled from a human donor in a cohort sampled during active COVID-19. CDR3 loop: CASSRDRGYGYTF. CDR3 coding DNA: TGTGCCAGCAGCCGCGACAGGGGATATGGCTACACCTTC.